A selection of T cell receptor beta chains follows, all from one sample in a study of blood T cell repertoires in COVID-19. Produced via immunoSEQ multiplex PCR; TCRdb's table is partial and in-frame only. Of about 94,000 clones listed, 80% to 85% are singletons. Sequenced material: peripheral blood. Receptors originate from a man in his fifties or sixties with acute or convalescent COVID-19. Each CDR3 is given with its conserved first and last residue. D genes are given only for firm matches. Rows give clone size only sometimes, using once, few, many, or a class for an expanded clone.

size,D,V,J,DNA,CDR3
.,TRBD1,TRBV6-2/TRBV6-3,TRBJ2-6,TGTGCCAGCAGTTTCCTTCCCACAGGGGCGAACTCTGGGGCCAACGTCCTGACTTTC,CASSFLPTGANSGANVLTF
.,TRBD1,TRBV24-1,TRBJ1-1,TGTGCCACCAGCAACGTGACAGGGTTTGCTTTCTTT,CATSNVTGFAFF
.,TRBD2,TRBV7-2,TRBJ2-2,TGTGCCAGCAGCCCCCGGACTAGCGGGGGGCTGAACACCGGGGAGCTGTTTTTT,CASSPRTSGGLNTGELFF
.,.,TRBV10-3,TRBJ1-1,TGTGCCATCAGTTACAAAGGGGGGGGCTCTTTGAACACTGAAGCTTTCTTT,CAISYKGGGSLNTEAFF
few,TRBD1,TRBV6-4,TRBJ1-6,TGTGCCAGCAGTACCTCGACAGGGTATAATTCACCCCTCCACTTT,CASSTSTGYNSPLHF
.,TRBD1,TRBV7-9,TRBJ1-6,TGTGCCAGCAGCTTAAGCCAGGGGGTTTCACCCCTCCACTTT,CASSLSQGVSPLHF
.,.,TRBV7-2,TRBJ2-5,TGTGCCAGCAGCAGGGGGGGCCAAGAGACCCAGTACTTC,CASSRGGQETQYF
.,TRBD2,TRBV6-6,TRBJ2-1,TGTGCCAGCAGCTCGCAACCTCCGGGCCTTCGAAGACGGGAGGAGGAGCAGTTCTTC,CASSSQPPGLRRREEEQFF
.,TRBD1,TRBV5-5,TRBJ1-1,TGTGCCAGCAGCTTGGCCCAGAGCGTAGGGGGCTTGACTGAAGCTTTCTTT,CASSLAQSVGGLTEAFF
.,TRBD1,TRBV6-2/TRBV6-3,TRBJ1-5,TGTGCCAGCAGTTACTCGCGTGACAGGGGGCCGAATAGCAATCAGCCCCAGCATTTT,CASSYSRDRGPNSNQPQHF
.,TRBD2,TRBV11-1,TRBJ2-1,TGTGCCAGCAGCGTGTCTAGCGGGGGACTCCATGAGCAGTTCTTC,CASSVSSGGLHEQFF